This section outlines one T cell receptor beta chain sequence together with its context. This sample was taken from a study of blood T cell repertoires in COVID-19. At the level of the study: Sample material is recorded as cDNA or gDNA derived from T cells, B-cell-depleted T cells, or PBMCs.

Profiled with immunoSEQ multiplex PCR; TCRdb holds only in-frame clones, not every one. The sample includes 55,000 to 70,000 clones, around 87% of them seen just once. The specimen sequenced was peripheral blood. The receptor was derived from a woman aged 80 or over with COVID-19, enrolled during active disease.

The CDR3 region has the DNA TGTGCCAGCAGCTCGACTAGCGGGGGGAACACAGATACGCAGTATTTT. It translates to CASSSTSGGNTDTQYF. The chain combines TRBV12-1 with TRBJ2-3; the table's TRBD2 call for D was not verified on the DNA. TRBV12-1 is a pseudogene locus. CDR3 size: 16 residues.